A single sample is the source of the 22 T cell receptor beta chains below, sequenced in a study of shared clonotypes between healthy human individuals. Clones were read by immunoSEQ multiplex PCR, and TCRdb kept only the in-frame ones, dropping some. The repertoire holds nearly 2 million clones, with around 96% as singletons. Naive-designated CD8 cells lacked CD45RO, were positively enriched for CCR7, and omitted terminally differentiated effector memory CD45RA+ cells. Sequencing used naive CD8+ T cells sorted from blood. The receptors were gathered from a man aged 18 to 30 in good health.

V and J are TRBV4-1 and TRBJ2-3; maybe TRBD2 (6 bases). Germline CDR1 MGHRA, CDR2 YSYEKL. Trimming removed 0 bases at V and 4 bases at J, with 14 bases between. This CDR3 is built from 16 residues. For the CDR3, the DNA is TGCGCCAGCAGCCAAGATTTCCTAGCGAGCGCAGATACGCAGTATTTT. Translating gives CASSQDFLASADTQYF.

V and J are TRBV5-6 and TRBJ1-6; no definite D call. CDR3 size: 15 residues. The V gene lost 1 base and the J gene lost 7 bases, with 12 bases spanning the gap. CDR1 and CDR2 from the germline V gene are SGHDT and YYEEEE. CDR3 residues: CASSLWSGGNSPLHF. In nucleotides, the CDR3 is TGTGCCAGCAGCTTGTGGTCTGGCGGCAATTCACCCCTCCACTTT.

To note about this clone: This specimen includes other DNA sequences encoding the same CDR3. V gene TRBV28 combines with J gene TRBJ2-7; a possible D gene is TRBD1 (6 bases). CDR3 length equals 12 residues. V was clipped by 9 bases and J by 0 bases, with 9 bases between them. Germline V gene lookup returns CDR1 MDHEN and CDR2 SYDVKM. As DNA, the CDR3 is TGTGCCAGTACGGACAGCTCCTACGAGCAGTACTTC. Protein sequence: CASTDSSYEQYF.

Here the CDR3 reads CASSQDPDGKNIQYF. In nucleotides, the CDR3 is TGTGCCAGCAGCCAAGACCCAGATGGCAAAAACATTCAGTACTTC. The chain links TRBV4-2 to TRBJ2-4; D is undetermined. The CDR3 spans 15 residues. The V and J ends lost 0 bases and 3 bases respectively, with 9 bases between them. CDR1 LGHNA and CDR2 YNFKEQ come from the germline V gene.

The CDR3 nucleotides are TGTGCCAGCAGTGCCAGGGGCTGGGAGACCCAGTACTTC. It is translated as CASSARGWETQYF. The V and J genes are TRBV27 and TRBJ2-5; tentative D call: TRBD1 (6 bases). Germline V lookup: CDR1 MNHEY, CDR2 SMNVEV (reference sequence). CDR3 length equals 13 residues. V lost 5 bases to trimming and J lost 5 bases, with 12 bases between them.

CDR3 protein: CASSFNGFDEQYF. The CDR3 DNA sequence: TGTGCCAGCAGTTTTAACGGCTTCGACGAGCAGTACTTC. The chain recombines TRBV27 with TRBJ2-7; D unresolved. The CDR3 spans 13 residues. Trimming shortened V by 3 bases and J by 5 bases, and 11 bases separated the two germline ends. Per the germline V gene, CDR1 is MNHEY and CDR2 is SMNVEV (reference sequence).

A word on this clone: The same CDR3 arises from other DNA sequences in this sample as well. The chain joins TRBV6-5 to TRBJ1-2; TRBD1 matches at 9 bases. The CDR3 is 13 amino acids. The ends lost 2 bases at V and 7 bases at J; junction bases unmatched: 2. CDR1 and CDR2 from the germline V gene are MNHEY and SVGAGI. CDR3 bases: TGTGCCAGCAGTTACGGGACAGGGAGTGGCTACACCTTC. Translated: CASSYGTGSGYTF.

V is TRBV4-3 and J is TRBJ2-3; D is unresolved. Trimming took off 0 bases at V and 0 bases at J, with 10 bases between the two ends. The germline V gene encodes CDR1 LGHNA and CDR2 YSLEER. This CDR3 spans 16 amino acids. In DNA form, the CDR3 reads TGCGCCAGCAGCCAAGAACCGGCACCAAGCACAGATACGCAGTATTTT. Residues: CASSQEPAPSTDTQYF.

The CDR3 DNA reads as TGTGCCAGCAGATACTACGAGCAGTACTTC. Translating it yields CASRYYEQYF. The V call is TRBV21-1, the J call TRBJ2-7; TRBD2, the table's D call, lacks a check against the DNA. TRBV21-1 is listed as a pseudogene. CDR3 length: 10 amino acids.

V usage is TRBV7-9 and J usage is TRBJ2-2; D uncertain. The V and J ends lost 0 bases and 3 bases respectively, with 8 bases between them. This CDR3 contains 15 residues. Per germline, CDR1 SEHNR and CDR2 FQNEAQ (reference sequence). DNA of the CDR3: TGTGCCAGCAGCTTAGCCCTCCTCGACACCGGGGAGCTGTTTTTT. This encodes CASSLALLDTGELFF.

Comment on this clone: At the DNA level, this CDR3 is encoded by other sequences in the same sample as well. This chain connects TRBV27 to TRBJ2-2; tentatively, D is TRBD1 (6 bases). CDR3 length: 14 residues. Germline CDR1 is MNHEY and CDR2 is SMNVEV (reference sequence). V shed 2 bases and J shed 4 bases, with 8 bases lying between them. Here the CDR3 reads CASSLIGGTGELFF. The CDR3 region has the DNA TGTGCCAGCAGTTTAATAGGGGGCACCGGGGAGCTGTTTTTT.

The chain couples TRBV4-1 to TRBJ1-3; D ambiguous. V was pared by 0 bases and J by 4 bases, with 13 bases between. Germline lookup yields CDR1 MGHRA and CDR2 YSYEKL. The CDR3 consists of 16 residues. The DNA of the CDR3 is TGCGCCAGCAGCCAAGAGTGGATGGTGGGCGGAAACACCATATATTTT. It encodes CASSQEWMVGGNTIYF.

The J gene is TRBJ2-1, the V gene TRBV27, with D hard to call. The CDR3 extends over 15 amino acids. V lost 7 bases to trimming and J lost 2 bases, with 15 bases between them. Germline-derived CDR1 and CDR2 are MNHEY and SMNVEV (reference sequence). DNA for the CDR3: TGTGCCAGCAACCTGGACCCACATCCCTACAATGAGCAGTTCTTC. Protein: CASNLDPHPYNEQFF.

On this clone itself: The sample carries other DNA sequences with the same CDR3. This chain links TRBV11-2 with TRBJ2-7, with D uncertain. This CDR3 contains 11 residues. The V and J ends lost 6 bases and 3 bases respectively, with 6 bases between them. CDR1 and CDR2 (germline): SGHAT, FQNNGV. CDR3 residues: CASSLDYEQYF. The CDR3 coding sequence is TGTGCCAGCAGTCTAGACTACGAGCAGTACTTC.

The chain recombines TRBV4-3 with TRBJ2-3; D might be TRBD1 or TRBD2, each matching 5 bases. V lost 4 bases and J 0 bases, leaving 14 bases between the germline ends. CDR1 is LGHNA and CDR2 is YSLEER in the germline V gene. This CDR3 has 16 amino acids. Here the CDR3 reads CASSRITGTSTDTQYF. CDR3 sequence (DNA): TGCGCCAGCAGCCGAATTACCGGGACCAGCACAGATACGCAGTATTTT.

This clone has a single count. V and J are TRBV6-6 and TRBJ1-5; a weak D match, TRBD1 (5 bases). Trimming pared 0 bases from V and 1 base from J, leaving 7 bases between. Germline lookup yields CDR1 MNHNY and CDR2 SVGAGI (reference sequence). The CDR3 consists of 15 residues. In DNA, the CDR3 is TGTGCCAGCAGTTACTCGAGGACAAGCAATCAGCCCCAGCATTTT. Its translation: CASSYSRTSNQPQHF.

Remarks on this clone: Other DNA sequences of this sample code for an identical CDR3. The chain is built from TRBV4-1 and TRBJ2-7, with D perhaps TRBD1 (6 bases). The CDR3 is made up of 14 amino acids. CDR1 is MGHRA and CDR2 is YSYEKL in the germline V gene. V was cut by 1 base and J by 0 bases, with 7 bases left in between. The CDR3 DNA reads TGCGCCAGCAGCCAAGTGACAGGCTCCTACGAGCAGTACTTC. Translated, it gives CASSQVTGSYEQYF.

The chain has TRBV7-9 and TRBJ1-1; the D gene is possibly TRBD1 (6 bases). CDR1 is SEHNR and CDR2 is FQNEAQ in the germline V gene (reference sequence). CDR3 length: 15 amino acids. V was shortened by 4 bases and J by 0 bases, with 12 bases between the two germline ends. The CDR3 loop is CASSSMQGLNTEAFF. Written as DNA, the CDR3 is TGTGCCAGCAGCTCCATGCAGGGGCTGAACACTGAAGCTTTCTTT.

This clone was recorded once. V is TRBV29-1 and J is TRBJ2-7, with no clear D. CDR3 length equals 12 residues. CDR1 is SQVTM, CDR2 ANQGSEA, per germline. V lost 4 bases and J 2 bases, leaving 9 bases between the germline ends. The CDR3 coding sequence is TGCAGCGTTGTCCTCCCTACCTACGAGCAGTACTTC. Its protein is CSVVLPTYEQYF.

V usage is TRBV5-4 and J usage is TRBJ2-1; TRBD1 or TRBD2 may be the D gene (5 bases each). The CDR3 is 14 residues long. Germline values: CDR1 SGHNT, CDR2 YYREEE (reference sequence). The germline V and J ends were trimmed by 1 base and 8 bases, with 13 bases remaining between them. The CDR3 region is CASSLLTRGDEQFF. CDR3 in DNA: TGTGCCAGCAGCTTGCTTACTAGGGGCGATGAGCAGTTCTTC. Complete variable domain (other parts from reference TRBV5-4 and TRBJ2-1): ETGVTQSPTHLIKTRGQQVTLRCSSQSGHNTVSWYQQALGQGPQFIFQYYREEENGRGNFPPRFSGLQFPNYSSELNVNALELDDSALYLCASSLLTRGDEQFFGPGTRLTVL.

The chain links TRBV2 to TRBJ2-7; D perhaps matches TRBD1 (6 bases). Looked up from germline, CDR1 is SNHLY and CDR2 is FYNNEI. The CDR3 totals 13 residues. The germline V and J ends were trimmed by 7 bases and 0 bases, with 10 bases remaining between them. CDR3 protein: CASIGQTSYEQYF. The CDR3 DNA reads TGTGCCAGCATAGGACAGACCTCCTACGAGCAGTACTTC.

This chain connects TRBV7-9 to TRBJ1-1, with TRBD1 as a possible D gene (6 bases). V was cut by 4 bases and J by 0 bases, with 18 bases left in between. Germline assignment: CDR1 SEHNR and CDR2 FQNEAQ (reference sequence). The CDR3 loop spans 17 amino acids. The CDR3 sequence: CASSSPWGLTMNTEAFF. The CDR3 nucleotides read TGTGCCAGCAGCTCTCCCTGGGGGCTGACGATGAACACTGAAGCTTTCTTT.